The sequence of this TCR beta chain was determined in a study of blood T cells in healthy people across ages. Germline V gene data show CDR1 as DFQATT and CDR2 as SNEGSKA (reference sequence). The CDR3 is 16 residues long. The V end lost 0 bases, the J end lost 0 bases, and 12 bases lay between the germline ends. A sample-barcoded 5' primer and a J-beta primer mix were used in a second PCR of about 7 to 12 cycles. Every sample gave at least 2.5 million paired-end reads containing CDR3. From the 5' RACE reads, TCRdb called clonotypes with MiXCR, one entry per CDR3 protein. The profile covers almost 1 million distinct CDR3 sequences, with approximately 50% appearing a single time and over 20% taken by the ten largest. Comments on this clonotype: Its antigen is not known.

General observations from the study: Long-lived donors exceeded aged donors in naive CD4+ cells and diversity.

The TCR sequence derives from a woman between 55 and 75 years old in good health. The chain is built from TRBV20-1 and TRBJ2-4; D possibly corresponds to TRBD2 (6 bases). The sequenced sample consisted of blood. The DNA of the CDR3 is TGCAGTGCTAGAGAATTTTTGGGACTAGCCAAAAACATTCAGTACTTC. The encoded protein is CSAREFLGLAKNIQYF.